Detailed here is one TCR beta chain. What it binds is unknown. The source of the sample is a study of CD4 T cells in relation to SARS-CoV-2 and coronaviruses. About the research overall: Crossreactive spike epitopes shared across donors were mapped to their HLA restriction.

Assay used: immunoSEQ multiplex PCR; TCRdb lists only in-frame clones, some missing. The profile shows some 14,000 clones, 75% to 85% of them singletons. Points from the study as a whole: Each donor contributed either pre-pandemic or post-infection samples, not both.

Unexposed donor CD4+ T cells date from about 2011-2018, before the COVID-19 pandemic. The cells were cultured for around ten days before CD4+ T cells were isolated. Cells permitting, SARS-CoV-2 S/N and four cold-coronavirus spikes were tested on unexposed-donor CD4+ T cells. Trimming pared 2 bases from V and 1 base from J, leaving 4 bases between. Per germline, CDR1 SGHNT and CDR2 YYREEE (reference sequence). The CDR3 consists of 12 residues. This sequence joins TRBV5-4 and TRBJ2-7, with D hard to call. Sequenced: CD4+ T cells from PBMCs, cultured in vitro. This TCR derives from a human donor in good health. CDR3 DNA: TGTGCCAGCAGCTTTGAGTCCTACGAGCAGTACTTC. Translated, it gives CASSFESYEQYF.